This TCR beta chain was captured in a study of T cell repertoires in ileal Crohn's disease. Study findings and constraints: Clonal expansions were more frequent in active smokers than non-smokers at surgery. Endoscopy was done a median around 6.4 months after surgery.

To note about this clone: Antigen: not known.

Stated time point: neoterminal ileum biopsy at postoperative endoscopy, about 6 months after surgery. Adults with ileal or ileocolonic Crohn's disease and an indication for resection were eligible. Germline V gene data show CDR1 as SQVTM and CDR2 as ANQGSEA. J gave up 9 bases and V 6 bases, and 9 bases lay outside the gene matches. This CDR3 is 13 amino acids long. About 500 nanograms of biopsy DNA per sample underwent TCRB immunosequencing. Using immunoSEQ multiplex PCR, the repertoire was profiled, and TCRdb retains in-frame clones only, with some absent. The sample records about 11,000 clones, under 85% being singletons.

This clonotype originated in an adult with Crohn's disease. The V gene is TRBV29-1, the J gene TRBJ2-1, with 9 bases fitting TRBD2. The sequenced sample consisted of ileal tissue. The CDR3 DNA reads as TGCAGCGTCGCGGGGGGGCAGAGGGGTGAGCAGTTCTTC. It is translated as CSVAGGQRGEQFF.